Below, one T cell receptor (beta chain) is given with its context. With 6 bases removed from V and 10 bases from J, the gap between germline ends came to 24 bases. Germline assignment: CDR1 SGHTA and CDR2 FQGNSA. The CDR3 loop spans 15 amino acids. These data belong to a study of Graves' ophthalmopathy and Graves' hyperthyroidism. The authors amplified TCR beta CDR3 regions from RNA transcripts. Second-round multiplex PCR followed a first-round RT-PCR using HTBI primers. Via MiXCR, TCRdb re-called the multiplex PCR reads, giving one row per CDR3 protein. The sample records approximately 700,000 distinct CDR3 sequences, under 50% being singletons.

This TCR was sampled from an adult man with Graves' ophthalmopathy. The J gene is TRBJ1-1, the V gene TRBV7-2; a weak D match, TRBD1 (5 bases). The sequencing input was peripheral blood. The CDR3: CASSAREGAGRVAFF. The CDR3 DNA follows: TGTGCCAGCAGTGCTAGAGAAGGGGCCGGACGCGTAGCTTTCTTT.